A single sample is the source of the 10 T cell receptor beta chains below, sequenced in a study of blood T cell repertoires in COVID-19. Data came from immunoSEQ multiplex PCR; TCRdb stores just in-frame clones and leaves some out. The sample includes 150,000 to 200,000 clones, more than 70% of them seen just once. The sequenced sample was peripheral blood. The receptor set was obtained from a person aged 70 to 79 with COVID-19, enrolled during active disease.

This chain links TRBV4-2 with TRBJ1-5, with TRBD1 as a possible D gene (5 bases). Germline CDR1 LGHNA, CDR2 YNFKEQ. Trimming cost V 4 bases and J 6 bases, with 16 bases left between them. This CDR3 has 15 amino acids. CDR3 amino acids: CASSPREGLSQPQHF. The DNA of the CDR3 is TGTGCCAGCAGCCCCAGGGAGGGCCTAAGTCAGCCCCAGCATTTT.

The chain is built from TRBV28 and TRBJ2-2; 8 bases are a match to TRBD2. The CDR3 extends over 16 amino acids. Trimming took 2 bases from V and 4 from J; bases not matched to a gene: 6. Germline V CDR1 and CDR2: MDHEN, SYDVKM. CDR3 sequence reads: CASSLIFAGGTGELFF. The CDR3 DNA reads TGTGCCAGCAGTTTAATATTTGCGGGAGGCACCGGGGAGCTGTTTTTT.

The chain couples TRBV7-2 to TRBJ2-7; a possible D gene is TRBD2 (6 bases). From germline, CDR1 is SGHTA and CDR2 FQGNSA. The CDR3 extends over 13 amino acids. The V end lost 0 bases, the J end lost 10 bases, and 13 bases lay between the germline ends. In DNA form, the CDR3 reads TGTGCCAGCAGCTTAGCGGGGGGACCCCACCAGTACTTC. Residues: CASSLAGGPHQYF.

The gene calls are TRBV28 and TRBJ1-5; D not certain. Trimming took off 6 bases at V and 2 bases at J, with 17 bases between the two ends. The CDR3 spans 16 residues. The germline CDR1 and CDR2 sequences are MDHEN and SYDVKM. CDR3 DNA: TGTGCCAGCAGACACGACAAACAAACAGGCAATCAGCCCCAGCATTTT. Its translation: CASRHDKQTGNQPQHF. The full variable domain, with the rest looked up from reference TRBV28 and TRBJ1-5, is DVKVTQSSRYLVKRTGEKVFLECVQDMDHENMFWYRQDPGLGLRLIYFSYDVKMKEKGDIPEGYSVSREKKERFSLILESASTNQTSMYLCASRHDKQTGNQPQHFGDGTRLSIL.

The chain joins TRBV7-2 to TRBJ2-1, with D perhaps TRBD1 (6 bases). Germline values: CDR1 SGHTA, CDR2 FQGNSA. This CDR3 is built from 15 residues. Trimming left V 2 bases short and J 4 bases short, with 12 bases between. CDR3: CASSLMGASYNEQFF. The CDR3 nucleotides are TGTGCCAGCAGCTTAATGGGGGCGTCATACAATGAGCAGTTCTTC.

The chain links TRBV2 to TRBJ2-3; D might be TRBD2 (7 bases). Germline lookup yields CDR1 SNHLY and CDR2 FYNNEI. The length of the CDR3 is 16 residues. V was shortened by 6 bases and J by 4 bases, with 20 bases between the two germline ends. CDR3 amino acids: CASSITRGAGSDTQYF. The CDR3 DNA reads TGTGCCAGCAGCATTACCCGGGGGGCCGGGTCAGATACGCAGTATTTT.

The chain carries TRBV19 and TRBJ2-5, with 10 bases aligning to TRBD1. Germline V gives CDR1 LNHDA, CDR2 SQIVND (reference sequence). V dropped 6 bases and J dropped 2; count of bases not matched to a gene: 6. The CDR3 covers 15 residues. CDR3 protein: CASSRDRGTQETQYF. CDR3 in DNA: TGTGCCAGTAGCCGGGACAGGGGAACTCAAGAGACCCAGTACTTC.

The J gene is TRBJ2-7, the V gene TRBV6-5, with 9 bases lining up with TRBD2. V lost 4 bases to trimming and J lost 0 bases; unmatched junction nucleotides: 7. The germline gives CDR1 MNHEY, CDR2 SVGAGI. This CDR3 spans 16 amino acids. CDR3 nucleotide sequence: TGTGCCAGCAGTTCCGTAGCGGGGGTGATCTCCTACGAGCAGTACTTC. Translating it yields CASSSVAGVISYEQYF.

The chain has TRBV19 and TRBJ2-2; 8 bases are shared with TRBD1. The germline V gene has CDR1 LNHDA and CDR2 SQIVND (reference sequence). Trimming took 3 bases from V and 6 from J; bases not matched to a gene: 15. The CDR3 length is 18 residues. The CDR3 bases are TGTGCCAGTAGTATCTTTTTTAGGACAGGGAGTGATTCCGGGGAGCTGTTTTTT. Its protein is CASSIFFRTGSDSGELFF.

The chain recombines TRBV3-1 (or the pseudogene TRBV3-2) with TRBJ1-6, with D unclear. The CDR3 spans 17 residues. The V gene lost 0 bases and the J gene lost 0 bases, with 9 bases spanning the gap. The germline V gene has CDR1 LGHDT and CDR2 YNNKEL (reference sequence). The CDR3 sequence is CASSQDQELSYNSPLHF. CDR3 in DNA: TGTGCCAGCAGCCAAGATCAGGAACTCTCCTATAATTCACCCCTCCACTTT.